This TCR beta chain was captured by sequencing in a study of cytomegalovirus exposure and HLA in healthy donors. Whole-study findings and limits: There were some V segments, including TRBV6-2 and TRBV6-3, excluded as indistinguishable. Three chains linked to CMV were shown in vitro to be specific for CMV antigens.

A word on this clone: Its antigen is currently unknown.

Germline values: CDR1 SEHNR, CDR2 FQNEAQ (reference sequence). The CDR3 runs to 17 residues. Germline trimming cut 0 bases from V and 8 bases from J; bases unmatched to any gene: 10. Each donor was nominally healthy when sampled (though unrecorded immune exposures were likely). PCR involved 60 Vbeta and 13 Jbeta primers. The repertoire was sequenced with immunoSEQ multiplex PCR; TCRdb's copy has only in-frame clones and lacks some. The data contain some 190,000 clones, around four fifths of them seen just once; the ten biggest clones take up around 1.3%. This chain links TRBV7-9 with TRBJ2-1; 10 bases are a match to TRBD2. Material for sequencing was PBMCs. This TCR derives from a boy aged 2 to 10 in good health and CMV-seronegative. CDR3: CASSLAAWVAGGYEQFF. CDR3 nucleotides: TGTGCCAGCAGCTTAGCGGCCTGGGTAGCGGGGGGTTATGAGCAGTTCTTC.